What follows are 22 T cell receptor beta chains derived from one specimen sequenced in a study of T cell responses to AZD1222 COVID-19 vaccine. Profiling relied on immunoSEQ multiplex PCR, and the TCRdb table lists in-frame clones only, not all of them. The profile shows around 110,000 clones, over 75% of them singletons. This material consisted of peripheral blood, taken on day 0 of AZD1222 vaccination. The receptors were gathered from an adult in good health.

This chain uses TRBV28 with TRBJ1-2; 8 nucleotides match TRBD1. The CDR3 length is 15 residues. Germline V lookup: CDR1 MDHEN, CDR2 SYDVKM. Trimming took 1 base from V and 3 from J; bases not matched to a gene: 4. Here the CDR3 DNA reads TGTGCCAGCAGTTTATTCCAGACAGGGGACTATGGCTACACCTTC. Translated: CASSLFQTGDYGYTF.

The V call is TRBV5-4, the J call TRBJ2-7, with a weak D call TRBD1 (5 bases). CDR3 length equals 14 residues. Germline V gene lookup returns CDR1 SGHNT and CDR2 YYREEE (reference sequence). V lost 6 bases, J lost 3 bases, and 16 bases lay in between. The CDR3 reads CASNPSGRSYEQYF. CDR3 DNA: TGTGCCAGCAACCCCTCAGGGCGGAGCTACGAGCAGTACTTC. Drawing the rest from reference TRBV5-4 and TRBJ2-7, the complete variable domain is ETGVTQSPTHLIKTRGQQVTLRCSSQSGHNTVSWYQQALGQGPQFIFQYYREEENGRGNFPPRFSGLQFPNYSSELNVNALELDDSALYLCASNPSGRSYEQYFGPGTRLTVT.

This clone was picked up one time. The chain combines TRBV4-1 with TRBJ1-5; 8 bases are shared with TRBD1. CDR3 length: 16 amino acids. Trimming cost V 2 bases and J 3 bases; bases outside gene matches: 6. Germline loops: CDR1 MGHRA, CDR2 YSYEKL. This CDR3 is CASSQSGQGYNQPQHF. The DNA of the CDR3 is TGCGCCAGCAGCCAAAGCGGACAGGGATACAATCAGCCCCAGCATTTT.

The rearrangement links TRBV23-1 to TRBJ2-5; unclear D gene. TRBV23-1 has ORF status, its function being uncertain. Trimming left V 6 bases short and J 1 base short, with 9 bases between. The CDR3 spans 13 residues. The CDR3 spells CASRPTTQETQYF. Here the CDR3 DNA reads TGCGCCAGCAGGCCTACAACCCAAGAGACCCAGTACTTC.

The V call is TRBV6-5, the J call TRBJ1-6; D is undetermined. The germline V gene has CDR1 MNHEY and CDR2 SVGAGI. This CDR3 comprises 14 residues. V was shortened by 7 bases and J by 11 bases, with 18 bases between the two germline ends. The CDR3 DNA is TGTGCCAGCACCAAGCCATTTCAGAACGCACCCCTCCACTTT. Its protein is CASTKPFQNAPLHF.

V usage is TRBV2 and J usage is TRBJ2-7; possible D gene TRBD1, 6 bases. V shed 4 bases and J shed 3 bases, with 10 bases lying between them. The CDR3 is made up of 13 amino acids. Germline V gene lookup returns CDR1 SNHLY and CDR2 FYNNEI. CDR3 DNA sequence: TGTGCCAGCAGTGGTGGACAGCACTACGAGCAGTACTTC. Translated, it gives CASSGGQHYEQYF.

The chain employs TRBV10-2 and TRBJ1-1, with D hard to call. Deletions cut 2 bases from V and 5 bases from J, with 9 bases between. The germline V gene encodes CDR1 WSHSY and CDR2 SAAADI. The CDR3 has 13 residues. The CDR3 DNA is TGCGCCAGCAGTGAGATAGCCCCAACTGAAGCTTTCTTT. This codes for CASSEIAPTEAFF.

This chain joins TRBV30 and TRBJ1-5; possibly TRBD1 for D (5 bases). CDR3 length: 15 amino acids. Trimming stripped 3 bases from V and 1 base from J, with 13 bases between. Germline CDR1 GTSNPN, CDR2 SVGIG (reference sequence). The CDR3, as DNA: TGTGCCTGGAGAAAGGGACGGGCGAGCAATCAGCCCCAGCATTTT. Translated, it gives CAWRKGRASNQPQHF.

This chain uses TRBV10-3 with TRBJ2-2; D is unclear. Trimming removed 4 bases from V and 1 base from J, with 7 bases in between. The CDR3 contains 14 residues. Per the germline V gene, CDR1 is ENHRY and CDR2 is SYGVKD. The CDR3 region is CAISGHRNTGELFF. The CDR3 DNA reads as TGTGCCATCAGTGGGCACAGGAACACCGGGGAGCTGTTTTTT.

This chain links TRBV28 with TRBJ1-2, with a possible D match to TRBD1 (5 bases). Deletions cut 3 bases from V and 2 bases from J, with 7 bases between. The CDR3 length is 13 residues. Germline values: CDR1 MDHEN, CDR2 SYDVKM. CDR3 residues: CASSFDRNYGYTF. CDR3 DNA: TGTGCCAGCAGTTTTGACAGAAACTATGGCTACACCTTC.

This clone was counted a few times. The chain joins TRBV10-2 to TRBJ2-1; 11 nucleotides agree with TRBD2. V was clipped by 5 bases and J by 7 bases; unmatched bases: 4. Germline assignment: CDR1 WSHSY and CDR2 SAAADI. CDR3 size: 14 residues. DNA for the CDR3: TGCGCCAGCAGTCCCCCTAGCGGGAGGAATGAGCAGTTCTTC. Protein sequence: CASSPPSGRNEQFF.

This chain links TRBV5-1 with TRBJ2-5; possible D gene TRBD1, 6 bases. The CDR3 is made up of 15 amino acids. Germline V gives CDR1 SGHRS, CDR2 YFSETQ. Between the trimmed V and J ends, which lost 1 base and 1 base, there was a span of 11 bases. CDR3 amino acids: CASSLSWGLQETQYF. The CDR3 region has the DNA TGCGCCAGCAGCTTGTCCTGGGGGCTCCAAGAGACCCAGTACTTC.

The CDR3 coding sequence is TGTGCCAGCACCCCCAACGGGGACAGGGTCCAAAAACTGTTTTTT. It translates to CASTPNGDRVQKLFF. The chain has TRBV5-5 and TRBJ1-4, with 9 bases matching TRBD1. With 6 bases clipped from V and 9 bases from J, the junction kept 12 bases outside the gene matches. Looked up from germline, CDR1 is SGHKS and CDR2 is YYEKEE (reference sequence). This CDR3 contains 15 residues.

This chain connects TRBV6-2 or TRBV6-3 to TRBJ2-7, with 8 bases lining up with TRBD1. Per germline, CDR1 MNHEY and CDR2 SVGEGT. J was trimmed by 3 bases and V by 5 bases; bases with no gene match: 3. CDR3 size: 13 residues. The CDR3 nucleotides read TGTGCCAGCAGTGGACAGGGTTTCTACGAGCAGTACTTC. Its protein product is CASSGQGFYEQYF.

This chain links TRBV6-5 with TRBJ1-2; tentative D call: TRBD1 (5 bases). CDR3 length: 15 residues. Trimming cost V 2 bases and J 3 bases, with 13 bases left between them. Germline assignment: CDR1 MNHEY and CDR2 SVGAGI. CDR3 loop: CASSYTTATDYGYTF. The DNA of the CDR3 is TGTGCCAGCAGTTACACGACAGCGACAGACTATGGCTACACCTTC.

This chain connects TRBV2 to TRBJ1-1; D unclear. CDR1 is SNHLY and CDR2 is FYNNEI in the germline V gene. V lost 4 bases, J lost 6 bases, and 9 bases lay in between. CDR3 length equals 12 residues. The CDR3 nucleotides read TGTGCCAGCAGTGGGACCGATTCTGAAGCTTTCTTT. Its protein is CASSGTDSEAFF.

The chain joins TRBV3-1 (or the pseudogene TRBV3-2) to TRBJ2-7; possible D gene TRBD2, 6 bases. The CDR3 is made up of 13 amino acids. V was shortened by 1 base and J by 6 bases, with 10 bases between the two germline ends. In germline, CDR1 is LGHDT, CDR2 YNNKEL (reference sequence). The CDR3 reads CASSQVQAGEQYF. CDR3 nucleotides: TGTGCCAGCAGCCAAGTCCAAGCGGGCGAGCAGTACTTC.

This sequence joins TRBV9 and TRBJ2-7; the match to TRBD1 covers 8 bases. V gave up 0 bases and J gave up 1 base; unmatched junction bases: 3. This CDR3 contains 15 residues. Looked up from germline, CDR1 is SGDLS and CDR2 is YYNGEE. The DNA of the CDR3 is TGTGCCAGCAGCGTAGATGGGACAGGATCCTACGAGCAGTACTTC. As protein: CASSVDGTGSYEQYF.

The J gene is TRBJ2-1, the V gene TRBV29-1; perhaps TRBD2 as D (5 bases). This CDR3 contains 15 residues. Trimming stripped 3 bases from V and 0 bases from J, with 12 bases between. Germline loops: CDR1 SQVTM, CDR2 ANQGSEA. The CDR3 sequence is CSVEDSWSSYNEQFF. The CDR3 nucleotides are TGCAGCGTTGAGGACTCCTGGAGCTCCTACAATGAGCAGTTCTTC.

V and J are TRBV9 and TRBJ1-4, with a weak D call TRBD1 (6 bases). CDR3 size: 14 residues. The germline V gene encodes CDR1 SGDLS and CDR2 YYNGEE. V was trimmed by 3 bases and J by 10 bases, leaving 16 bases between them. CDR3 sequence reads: CASSARIEGGKLFF. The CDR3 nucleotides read TGTGCCAGCAGCGCCCGGATTGAGGGGGGAAAACTGTTTTTT.

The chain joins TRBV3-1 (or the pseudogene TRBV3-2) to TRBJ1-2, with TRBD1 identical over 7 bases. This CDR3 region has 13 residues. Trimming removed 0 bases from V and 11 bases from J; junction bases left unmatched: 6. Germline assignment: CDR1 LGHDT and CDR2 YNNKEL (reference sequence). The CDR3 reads CASSQEARGSYTF. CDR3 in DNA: TGTGCCAGCAGCCAAGAAGCCAGGGGGTCATACACCTTC.

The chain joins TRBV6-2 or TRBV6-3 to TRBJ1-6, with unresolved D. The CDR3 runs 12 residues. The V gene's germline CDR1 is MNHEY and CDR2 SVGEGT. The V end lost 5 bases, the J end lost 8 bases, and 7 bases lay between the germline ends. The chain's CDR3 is CASSPDHSPLHF. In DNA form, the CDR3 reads TGTGCCAGCAGTCCCGACCATTCACCCCTCCACTTT.